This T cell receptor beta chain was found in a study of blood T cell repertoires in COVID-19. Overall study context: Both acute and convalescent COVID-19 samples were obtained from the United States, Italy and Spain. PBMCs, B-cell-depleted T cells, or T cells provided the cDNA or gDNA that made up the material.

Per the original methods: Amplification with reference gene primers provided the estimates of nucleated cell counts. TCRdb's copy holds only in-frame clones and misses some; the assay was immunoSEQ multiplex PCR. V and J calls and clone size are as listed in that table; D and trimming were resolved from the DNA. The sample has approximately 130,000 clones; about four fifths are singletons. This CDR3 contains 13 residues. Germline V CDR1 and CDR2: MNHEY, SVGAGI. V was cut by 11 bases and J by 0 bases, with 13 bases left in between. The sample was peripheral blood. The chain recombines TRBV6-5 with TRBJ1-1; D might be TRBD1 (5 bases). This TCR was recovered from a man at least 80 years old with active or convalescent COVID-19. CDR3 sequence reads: CACRRGMNTEAFF. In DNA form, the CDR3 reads TGTGCCTGCCGGCGGGGGATGAACACTGAAGCTTTCTTT.